This T cell receptor beta chain was found in a study of blood T cell repertoires in COVID-19. Study at large: The samples span acute and convalescent COVID-19 from the United States, Italy and Spain. PBMCs, B-cell-depleted T cells, or T cells provided the cDNA or gDNA that made up the material.

Source study methods: For nucleated cells, counts were estimated from reference gene primer amplification. Repertoires were generated with immunoSEQ multiplex PCR, while TCRdb's copy carries only in-frame clones and drops some. V and J calls and clone size are copied from that table; D and trimming were computed from the DNA. This sample has some 190,000 clones, with 75% to 90% found just once. Germline V gene sequence: CDR1 SGHDT, CDR2 YYEEEE. V lost 4 bases to trimming and J lost 2 bases, with 16 bases between them. CDR3 length equals 16 residues. V gene TRBV5-6 combines with J gene TRBJ1-3; D is possibly TRBD1 (6 bases). The sample taken for sequencing was peripheral blood. The sequence was collected from a man aged 55 to 70 with acute or convalescent COVID-19. The CDR3 region has the DNA TGTGCCAGCAGCCTTCTTGACAGGCACCCTGGAAACACCATATATTTT. Its protein is CASSLLDRHPGNTIYF. The variable domain in full, with the rest retrieved from reference TRBV5-6 and TRBJ1-3, is DAGVTQSPTHLIKTRGQQVTLRCSPKSGHDTVSWYQQALGQGPQFIFQYYEEEERQRGNFPDRFSGHQFPNYSSELNVNALLLGDSALYLCASSLLDRHPGNTIYFGEGSWLTVV.